In this sample, the clone carrying this T cell receptor (beta chain) turned up a few times. Its antigen is undetermined. The junction differs from germline at one of its ends, possibly a read error. This CDR3 is 14 amino acids long. Germline V gene data show CDR1 as LNHNV and CDR2 as YYDKDF (reference sequence). The sample is drawn from a study of neurological immune-mediated disorders. Study-wide results and limits: Healthy controls had more TCR clonal expansion than multiple sclerosis, which showed the least, whereas HTLV-1-associated myelopathy showed the most.

5'RACE generated cDNA with 10-nucleotide random UMIs. In TCRdb, the 5' RACE reads were re-called with MiXCR into one record per CDR3 protein. The data contain around 70,000 distinct CDR3 sequences, 4% to 6% of them singletons. The V gene is TRBV15, the J gene TRBJ1-5; D is unclear. The TCR was taken from a young man with multiple sclerosis. Material: PBMCs. For the CDR3, the DNA is TGTGCCACCAGCAGAGATAGGTCCAATCAGCCCCAGAATTTT. It translates to CATSRDRSNQPQNF. Looking up the rest from reference TRBV15 and TRBJ1-5 gives the full variable domain: DAMVIQNPRYQVTQFGKPVTLSCSQTLNHNVMYWYQQKSSQAPKLLFHYYDKDFNNEADTPDNFQSRRPNTSFCFLDIRSPGLGDTAMYLCATSRDRSNQPQNFGDGTRLSIL.